This entry features one T cell receptor (beta chain) sequence. Its antigen remains unknown. A multiplex PCR was run with 60 Vbeta primers and 13 Jbeta primers. Generated by immunoSEQ multiplex PCR, the TCRdb table keeps only in-frame clones and is missing some. Its listing shows more than 100,000 clones. This sample was included in a study of cytomegalovirus exposure and HLA in healthy donors. Whole-study findings and limits: Earlier analysis yielded a pattern in which most TCR beta V segments were productive about 87% or about 30% of the time. Later analysis placed DRB1 highest and HLA-C lowest in TCR association rates, which differed by HLA locus. Solely CMV serostatus was available to characterize immune exposure. Cytomegalovirus association was assigned to about 150 TCR beta chains.

Germline CDR1 is SNHLY and CDR2 is FYNNEI. Trimming pared 6 bases from V and 8 bases from J, leaving 10 bases between. The CDR3 contains 11 residues. This clonotype originated in a woman aged 35 to 49 in good health and CMV-seronegative. Sequenced input: PBMCs. The rearrangement uses TRBV2 and TRBJ2-5; a weak D match, TRBD2 (6 bases). CDR3 amino acids: CASSGGITQYF. For the CDR3, the DNA is TGTGCCAGCAGCGGAGGGATAACCCAGTACTTC.